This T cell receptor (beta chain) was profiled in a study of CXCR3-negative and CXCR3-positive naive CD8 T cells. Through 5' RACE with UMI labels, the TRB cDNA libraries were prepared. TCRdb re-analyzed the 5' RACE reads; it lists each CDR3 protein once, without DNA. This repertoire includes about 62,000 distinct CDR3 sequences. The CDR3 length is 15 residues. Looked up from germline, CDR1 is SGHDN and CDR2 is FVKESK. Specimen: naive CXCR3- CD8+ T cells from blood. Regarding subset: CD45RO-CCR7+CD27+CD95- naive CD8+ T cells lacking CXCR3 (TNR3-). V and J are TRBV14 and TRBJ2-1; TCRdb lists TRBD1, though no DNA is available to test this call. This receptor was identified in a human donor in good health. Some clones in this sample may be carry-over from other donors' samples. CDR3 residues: CASSQARRDHNEQFF.